This is a list of T cell receptor beta chains from one sample in a study of T cells in Graves' hyperthyroidism and ophthalmopathy. TCRdb passed the multiplex PCR reads through MiXCR, listing each CDR3 protein once. The table includes some 700,000 distinct CDR3 sequences, around 15% detected once. Input material: blood. Receptor source: a man in his fifties with Graves' hyperthyroidism. CDR3s include the opening cysteine and the closing phenylalanine or tryptophan. The D gene is left open where the match is weak. For some rows the clone size is stated as once, few or many, or as a class when expanded; others skip it.

.	TRBD1	TRBV9	TRBJ2-7	TGTGCCAGCAGCTTAACAGGGGGACAGGCCTACGAGCAGTACTTC	CASSLTGGQAYEQYF
few	TRBD2	TRBV20-1	TRBJ2-1	TGCAGTGCCACGAGCGGGAGTCCCTACAATGAGCAGTTCTTC	CSATSGSPYNEQFF
many	.	TRBV28	TRBJ1-2	TGTGCCAGCAGCCGTGGAACAGACTATGGCTACACCTTC	CASSRGTDYGYTF
many	TRBD1	TRBV24-1	TRBJ2-3	TGTGCCACCAGTGATGGACAGGGAACAGATACGCAGTATTTT	CATSDGQGTDTQYF
many	.	TRBV5-1	TRBJ2-7	TGCGCCAGCAGCTTGGCCGAGAAAGGTGGTCGGGAGCAGTACTTC	CASSLAEKGGREQYF
few	TRBD1	TRBV6-1	TRBJ1-5	TGTGCCAGCAGCACGACAGGGTTAAGCAATCAGCCCCAGCATTTT	CASSTTGLSNQPQHF
many	TRBD2	TRBV28	TRBJ2-1	TGTGCCAGCAGTCCCCAAGCGGGGTCGTACAATGAGCAGTTCTTC	CASSPQAGSYNEQFF
many	TRBD1	TRBV6-5	TRBJ2-1	TGTGCCAGCAGTTACTCGAAGGTCAGGGGGAATGAGCAGTTCTTC	CASSYSKVRGNEQFF
.	TRBD2	TRBV12-3/TRBV12-4	TRBJ2-7	TGTGCCAGCAGTGCTAATTGGCGGGGGTTTCGGGGCGAGCAGTACTTC	CASSANWRGFRGEQYF
once	.	TRBV11-1	TRBJ2-2	TGTGCCAGCAGCTTGGGGGGACACAACACCGAGGAGCTGTTTTTT	CASSLGGHNTEELFF
many	.	TRBV2	TRBJ1-6	TGTGCCAGCAGACCGGGATCTAATTCACCCCTCCACTTT	CASRPGSNSPLHF
many	TRBD1	TRBV29-1	TRBJ2-7	TGCAGCGTGAGAAACAGGGGTTACGAGCAGTACTTC	CSVRNRGYEQYF
many	TRBD2	TRBV24-1	TRBJ2-1	TGTGCCACCAGTGGGGGGTCTGGCCTAGCGGTCTACAATGAGCAGTTCTTC	CATSGGSGLAVYNEQFF
.	.	TRBV6-2/TRBV6-3	TRBJ1-5	TGTGCCAGCAGGGGACGATTCAATCAGCCCCAGCATTTT	CASRGRFNQPQHF
few	TRBD2	TRBV7-3	TRBJ2-2	TGTGCCAGCAGTTTACGGCTAGCGGGAGGCGCGAACACCGGGGAGCTGTTTTTT	CASSLRLAGGANTGELFF
.	.	TRBV28	TRBJ1-5	TGTGCCAGCAGTTTGGCTCCCCCTATCAGGGGTCAGCCCCAGCATTTT	CASSLAPPIRGQPQHF
.	.	TRBV5-1	TRBJ2-2	TGCGCCAGCAGCTTGTACGCGGGCTGGGGCGGGGAGCTGTTTTTT	CASSLYAGWGGELFF
many	.	TRBV18	TRBJ1-1	TGTGCCAGCTCACTCGGTCCAGGGCTGGAGGCTTTCTTT	CASSLGPGLEAFF
.	.	TRBV30	TRBJ2-1	TGTGCCTGGATGGCTGGCCACAATGAGCAGTTCTTC	CAWMAGHNEQFF
.	.	TRBV19	TRBJ1-2	TGTGCCAGTAGTACGATGGCAGGGGTCTATGGCTACACCTTC	CASSTMAGVYGYTF
.	.	TRBV20-1	TRBJ2-3	TGCAGTGCTACCTCGACGGGAAGGGCAGATACGCAGTATTTT	CSATSTGRADTQYF
few	.	TRBV29-1	TRBJ2-6	TGCAGCGTGTCAGGGGTCGGGGCCAACGTCCTGACTTTC	CSVSGVGANVLTF
many	.	TRBV19	TRBJ2-2	TGTGCCAGTAGTATCACTAGCCAAAACACCGGGGAGCTGTTTTTT	CASSITSQNTGELFF
.	.	TRBV7-3	TRBJ2-1	TGTGCCAGCAGCTTTGGGACCACCAATGAGCAGTTCTTC	CASSFGTTNEQFF
many	TRBD1	TRBV7-9	TRBJ2-5	TGTGCCAGCACCTGGGGACAGGGCGGGGAGACCCAGTACTTC	CASTWGQGGETQYF
.	.	TRBV25-1	TRBJ1-4	TGTGCCAGCAGTGACCTTGGGACGGCTGAAAAACTGTTTTTT	CASSDLGTAEKLFF
few	.	TRBV6-1	TRBJ2-1	TGTGCCACCCGGGGCCCTCAGGGCTACAATGAGCAGTTCTTC	CATRGPQGYNEQFF
many	TRBD1	TRBV12-3/TRBV12-4	TRBJ1-1	TGTGCCAGCAGTTTTCGGACAGGATCTACCACTGAAGCTTTCTTT	CASSFRTGSTTEAFF
.	TRBD2	TRBV6-1	TRBJ2-7	TGTGCCAGCAGTGAGACTAGCGATCCTTTCTACGAGCAGTACTTC	CASSETSDPFYEQYF
few	TRBD1	TRBV20-1	TRBJ2-3	TGCAGTGCTAGAGATGGCAGGGGGAGTACAGATACGCAGTATTTT	CSARDGRGSTDTQYF
.	TRBD1	TRBV10-3	TRBJ2-7	TGTGCCATCAGCAGGACAGGCCCGGAGAACGAGCAGTACTTC	CAISRTGPENEQYF
once	.	TRBV28	TRBJ2-7	TGTGCCAGCAGTTTACCCGGCAGTACCTACGAGCAGTACTTC	CASSLPGSTYEQYF
many	TRBD1	TRBV7-2	TRBJ1-4	TGTGCCAGCAGCACCCGACAGGGAGGATCTGAAAAACTGTTTTTT	CASSTRQGGSEKLFF
many	TRBD1	TRBV2	TRBJ2-1	TGTGCCAGCAGGGGACAGGGGTCTGAGCAGTTCTTC	CASRGQGSEQFF
few	.	TRBV3-1	TRBJ2-7	TGTGCCAGCAGCCAAGAAATCCGTCACGAGCAGTACTTC	CASSQEIRHEQYF